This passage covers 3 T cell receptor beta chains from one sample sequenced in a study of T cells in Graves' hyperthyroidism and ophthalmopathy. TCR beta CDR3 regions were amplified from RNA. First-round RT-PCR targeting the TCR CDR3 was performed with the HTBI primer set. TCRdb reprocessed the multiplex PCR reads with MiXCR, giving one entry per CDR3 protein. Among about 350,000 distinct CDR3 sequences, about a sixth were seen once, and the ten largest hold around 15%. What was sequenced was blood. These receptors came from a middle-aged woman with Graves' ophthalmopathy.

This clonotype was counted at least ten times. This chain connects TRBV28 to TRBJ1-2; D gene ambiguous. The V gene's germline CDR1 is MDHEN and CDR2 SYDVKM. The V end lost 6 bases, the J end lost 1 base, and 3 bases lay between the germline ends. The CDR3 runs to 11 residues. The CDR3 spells CASSLNYGYTF. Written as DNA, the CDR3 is TGTGCCAGCAGCCTTAACTATGGCTACACCTTC.

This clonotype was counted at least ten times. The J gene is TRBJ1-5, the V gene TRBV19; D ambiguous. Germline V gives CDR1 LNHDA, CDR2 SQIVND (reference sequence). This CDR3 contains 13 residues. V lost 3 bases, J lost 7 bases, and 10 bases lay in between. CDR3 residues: CASSISNHQPQHF. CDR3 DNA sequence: TGTGCCAGTAGTATTTCGAATCACCAGCCCCAGCATTTT.

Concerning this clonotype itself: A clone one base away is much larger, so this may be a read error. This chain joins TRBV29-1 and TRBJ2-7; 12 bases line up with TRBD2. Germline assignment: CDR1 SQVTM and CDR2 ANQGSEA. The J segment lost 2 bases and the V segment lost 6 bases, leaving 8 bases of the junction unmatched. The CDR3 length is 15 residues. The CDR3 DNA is TGCAGCGTACGACTAGCGGGAGCCGGCCCCTACGAGCAGTACTTC. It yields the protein CSVRLAGAGPYEQYF.